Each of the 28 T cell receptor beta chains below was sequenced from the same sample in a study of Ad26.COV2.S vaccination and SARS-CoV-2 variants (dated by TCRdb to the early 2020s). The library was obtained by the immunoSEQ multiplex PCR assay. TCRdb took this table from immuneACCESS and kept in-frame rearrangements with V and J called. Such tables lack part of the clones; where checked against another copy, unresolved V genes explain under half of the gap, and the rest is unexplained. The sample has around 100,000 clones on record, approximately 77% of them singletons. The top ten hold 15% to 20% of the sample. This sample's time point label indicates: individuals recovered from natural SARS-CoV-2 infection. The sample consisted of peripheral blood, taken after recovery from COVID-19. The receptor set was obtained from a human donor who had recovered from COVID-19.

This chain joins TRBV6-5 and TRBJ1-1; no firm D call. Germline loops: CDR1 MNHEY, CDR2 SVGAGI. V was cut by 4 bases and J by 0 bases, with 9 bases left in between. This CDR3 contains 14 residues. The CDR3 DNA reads TGTGCCAGCAGTTGGACGGATATGAACACTGAAGCTTTCTTT. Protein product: CASSWTDMNTEAFF.

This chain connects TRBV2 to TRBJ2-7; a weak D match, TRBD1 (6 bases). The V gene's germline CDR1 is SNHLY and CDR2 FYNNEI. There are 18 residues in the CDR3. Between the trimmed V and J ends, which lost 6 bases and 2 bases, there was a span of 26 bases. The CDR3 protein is CASRSVISRGLSTYEQYF. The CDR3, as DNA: TGTGCCAGCAGGTCTGTGATTAGCAGGGGATTGAGCACCTACGAGCAGTACTTC.

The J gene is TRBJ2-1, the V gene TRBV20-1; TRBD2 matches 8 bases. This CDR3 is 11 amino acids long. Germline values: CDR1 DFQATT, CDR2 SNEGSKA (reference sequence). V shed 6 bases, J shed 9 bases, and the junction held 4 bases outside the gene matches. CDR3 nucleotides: TGCAGTGCAACTAGCGGTGGTGAGCAGTTCTTC. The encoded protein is CSATSGGEQFF.

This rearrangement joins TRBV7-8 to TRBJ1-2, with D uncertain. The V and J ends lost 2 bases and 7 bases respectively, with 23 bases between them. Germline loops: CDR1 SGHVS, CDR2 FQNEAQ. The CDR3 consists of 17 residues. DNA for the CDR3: TGTGCCAGCAGCTTAAGTCGTCGTGGGCAGGATTATGGTGGCTACACCTTC. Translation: CASSLSRRGQDYGGYTF.

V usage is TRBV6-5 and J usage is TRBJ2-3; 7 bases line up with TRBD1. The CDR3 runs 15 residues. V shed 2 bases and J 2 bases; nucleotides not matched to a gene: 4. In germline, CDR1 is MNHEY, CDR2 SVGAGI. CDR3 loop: CASSYQRGPTDTQYF. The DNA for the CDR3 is TGTGCCAGCAGTTACCAGAGGGGGCCCACAGATACGCAGTATTTT.

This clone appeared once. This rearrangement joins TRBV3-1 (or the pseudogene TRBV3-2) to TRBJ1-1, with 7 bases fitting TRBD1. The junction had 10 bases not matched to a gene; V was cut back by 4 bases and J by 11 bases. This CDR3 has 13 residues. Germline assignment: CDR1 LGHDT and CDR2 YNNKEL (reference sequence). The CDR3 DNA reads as TGTGCCAGCAGCCCGACAGGGTCGCTGATCGCTTTCTTT. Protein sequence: CASSPTGSLIAFF.

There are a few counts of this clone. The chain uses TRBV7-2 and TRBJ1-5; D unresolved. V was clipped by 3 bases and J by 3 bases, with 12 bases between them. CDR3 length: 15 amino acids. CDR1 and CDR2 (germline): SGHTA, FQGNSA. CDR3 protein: CASSFSGGSNQPQHF. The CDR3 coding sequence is TGTGCCAGCAGCTTCTCGGGAGGGTCCAATCAGCCCCAGCATTTT. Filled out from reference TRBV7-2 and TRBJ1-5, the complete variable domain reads GAGVSQSPSNKVTEKGKDVELRCDPISGHTALYWYRQSLGQGLEFLIYFQGNSAPDKSGLPSDRFSAERTGGSVSTLTIQRTQQEDSAVYLCASSFSGGSNQPQHFGDGTRLSIL.

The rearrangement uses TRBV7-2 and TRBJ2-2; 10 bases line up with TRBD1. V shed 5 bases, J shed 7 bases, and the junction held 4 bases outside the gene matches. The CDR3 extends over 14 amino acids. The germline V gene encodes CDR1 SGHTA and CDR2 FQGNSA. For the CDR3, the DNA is TGTGCCAGCAGCCGGGACAGGGGCGACGGGGAGCTGTTTTTT. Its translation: CASSRDRGDGELFF.

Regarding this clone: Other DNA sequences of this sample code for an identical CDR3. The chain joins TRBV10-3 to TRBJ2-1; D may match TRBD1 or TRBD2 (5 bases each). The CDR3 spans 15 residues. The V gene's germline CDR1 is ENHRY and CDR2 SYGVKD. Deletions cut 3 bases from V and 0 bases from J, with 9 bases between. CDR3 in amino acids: CAISDSGGSYNEQFF. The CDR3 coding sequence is TGTGCCATCAGTGATTCTGGGGGCTCCTACAATGAGCAGTTCTTC.

The chain's CDR3 is CASSLQGRGETQYF. CDR3 DNA sequence: TGCGCCAGCAGTTTACAGGGTAGGGGGGAGACCCAGTACTTC. The chain recombines TRBV10-2 with TRBJ2-5; weak D call: TRBD1 (6 bases). Germline V gene data show CDR1 as WSHSY and CDR2 as SAAADI. The CDR3 runs to 14 residues. With 5 bases removed from V and 5 bases from J, the gap between germline ends came to 15 bases.

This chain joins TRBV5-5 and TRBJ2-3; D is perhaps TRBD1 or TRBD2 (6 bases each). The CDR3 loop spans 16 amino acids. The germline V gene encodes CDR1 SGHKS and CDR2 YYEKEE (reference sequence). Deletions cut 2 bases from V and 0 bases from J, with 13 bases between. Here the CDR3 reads CASSFRGASSTDTQYF. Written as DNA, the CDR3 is TGTGCCAGCAGCTTTAGGGGGGCTTCTAGCACAGATACGCAGTATTTT.

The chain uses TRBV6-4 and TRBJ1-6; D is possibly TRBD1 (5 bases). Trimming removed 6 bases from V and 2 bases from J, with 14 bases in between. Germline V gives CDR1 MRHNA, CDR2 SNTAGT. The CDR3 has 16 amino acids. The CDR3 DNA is TGTGCCAGCAGACGGGACCCTTTACCCTATAATTCACCCCTCCACTTT. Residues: CASRRDPLPYNSPLHF.

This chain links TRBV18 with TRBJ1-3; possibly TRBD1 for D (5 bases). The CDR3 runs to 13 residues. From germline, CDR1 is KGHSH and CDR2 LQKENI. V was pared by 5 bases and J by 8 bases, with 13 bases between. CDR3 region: CASSSNRGDTIYF. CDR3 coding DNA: TGTGCCAGCTCATCCAACCGGGGGGACACCATATATTTT.

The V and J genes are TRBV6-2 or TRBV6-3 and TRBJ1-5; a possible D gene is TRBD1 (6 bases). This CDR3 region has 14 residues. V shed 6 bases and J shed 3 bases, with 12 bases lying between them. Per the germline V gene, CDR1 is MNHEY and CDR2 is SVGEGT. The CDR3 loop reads CASSSDRINQPQHF. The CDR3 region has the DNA TGTGCCAGCAGCTCAGACAGGATCAATCAGCCCCAGCATTTT.

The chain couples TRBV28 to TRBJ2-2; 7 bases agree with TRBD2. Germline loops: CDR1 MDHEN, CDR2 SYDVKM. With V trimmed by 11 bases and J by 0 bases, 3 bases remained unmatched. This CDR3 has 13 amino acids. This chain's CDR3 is CAGRDSNTGELFF. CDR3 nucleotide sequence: TGTGCCGGGAGGGACTCGAACACCGGGGAGCTGTTTTTT.

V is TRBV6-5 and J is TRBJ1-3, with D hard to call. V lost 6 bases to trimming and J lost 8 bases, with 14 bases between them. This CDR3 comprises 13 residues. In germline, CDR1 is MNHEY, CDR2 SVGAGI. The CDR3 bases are TGTGCCAGCAGCGTAACCGGCGGGTACACCATATATTTT. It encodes CASSVTGGYTIYF.

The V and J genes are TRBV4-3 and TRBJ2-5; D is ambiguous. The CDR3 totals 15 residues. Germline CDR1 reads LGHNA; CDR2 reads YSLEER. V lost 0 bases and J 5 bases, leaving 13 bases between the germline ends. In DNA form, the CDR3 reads TGCGCCAGCAGCCAAGATAGAGGCTTGGGGGAGACCCAGTACTTC. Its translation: CASSQDRGLGETQYF.

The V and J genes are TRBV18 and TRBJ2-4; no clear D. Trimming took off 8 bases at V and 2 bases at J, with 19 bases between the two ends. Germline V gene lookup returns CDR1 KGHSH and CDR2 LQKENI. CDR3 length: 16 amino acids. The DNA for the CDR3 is TGTGCCAGCCGAACCCTGGGGTCCCCAACCAAAAACATTCAGTACTTC. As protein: CASRTLGSPTKNIQYF.

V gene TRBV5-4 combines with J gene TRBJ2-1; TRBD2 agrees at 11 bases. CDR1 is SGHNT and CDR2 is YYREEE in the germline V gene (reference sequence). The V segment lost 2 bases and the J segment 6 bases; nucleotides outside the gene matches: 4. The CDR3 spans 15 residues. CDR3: CASSLLAGEFNEQFF. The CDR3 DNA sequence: TGTGCCAGCAGCTTACTAGCGGGAGAATTCAATGAGCAGTTCTTC.

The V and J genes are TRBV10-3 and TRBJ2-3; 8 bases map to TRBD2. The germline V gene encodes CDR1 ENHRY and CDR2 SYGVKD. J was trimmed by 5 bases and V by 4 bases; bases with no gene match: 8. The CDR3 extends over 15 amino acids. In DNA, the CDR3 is TGTGCCATCAGTGGCCGAGCGGGAGAGGGAGATACGCAGTATTTT. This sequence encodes CAISGRAGEGDTQYF.

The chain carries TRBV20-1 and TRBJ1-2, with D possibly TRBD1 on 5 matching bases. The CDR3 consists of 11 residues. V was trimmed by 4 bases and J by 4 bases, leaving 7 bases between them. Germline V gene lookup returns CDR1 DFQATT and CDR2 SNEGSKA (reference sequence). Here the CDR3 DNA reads TGCAGTGCTACAGGGAGCTATGGCTACACCTTC. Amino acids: CSATGSYGYTF.

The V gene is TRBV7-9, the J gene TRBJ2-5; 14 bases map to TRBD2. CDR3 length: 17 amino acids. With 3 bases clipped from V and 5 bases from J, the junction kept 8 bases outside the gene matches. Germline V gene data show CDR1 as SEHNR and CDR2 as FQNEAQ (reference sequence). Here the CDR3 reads CASSFSIGLAGGETQYF. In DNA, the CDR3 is TGTGCCAGCAGCTTTAGCATAGGACTAGCGGGAGGCGAGACCCAGTACTTC.

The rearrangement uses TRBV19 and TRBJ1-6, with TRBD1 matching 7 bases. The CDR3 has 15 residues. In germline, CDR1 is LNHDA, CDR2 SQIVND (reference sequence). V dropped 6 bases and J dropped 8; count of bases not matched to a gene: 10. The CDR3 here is CASRTPGQWDSPLHF. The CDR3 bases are TGTGCCAGTAGAACACCGGGACAGTGGGATTCACCCCTCCACTTT.

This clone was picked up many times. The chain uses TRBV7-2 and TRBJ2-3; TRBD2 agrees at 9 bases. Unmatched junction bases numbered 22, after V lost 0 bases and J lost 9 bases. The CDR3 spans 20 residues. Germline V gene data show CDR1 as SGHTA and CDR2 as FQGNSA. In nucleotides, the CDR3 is TGTGCCAGCAGCTTAGCAAACCCCGGGGCTAGCGGGGCCGGAGTAGAGACGCAGTATTTT. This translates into CASSLANPGASGAGVETQYF.

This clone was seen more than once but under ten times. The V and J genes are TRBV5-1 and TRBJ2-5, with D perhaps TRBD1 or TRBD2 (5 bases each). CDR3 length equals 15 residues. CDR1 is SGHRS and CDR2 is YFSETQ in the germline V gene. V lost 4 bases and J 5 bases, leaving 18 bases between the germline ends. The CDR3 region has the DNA TGCGCCAGCAGCGCCGGGACCCAAGGTGCGGAGACCCAGTACTTC. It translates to CASSAGTQGAETQYF.

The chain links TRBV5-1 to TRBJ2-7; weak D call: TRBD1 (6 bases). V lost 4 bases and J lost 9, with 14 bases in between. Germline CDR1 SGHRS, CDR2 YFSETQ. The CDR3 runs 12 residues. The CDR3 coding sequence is TGCGCCAGCAGCGTACAGGGTGCTGGGCAGTACTTC. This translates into CASSVQGAGQYF.

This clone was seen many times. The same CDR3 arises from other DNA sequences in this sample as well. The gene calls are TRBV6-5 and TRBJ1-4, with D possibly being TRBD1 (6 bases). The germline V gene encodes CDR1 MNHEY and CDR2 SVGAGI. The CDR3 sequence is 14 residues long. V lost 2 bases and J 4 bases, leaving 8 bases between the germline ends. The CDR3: CASSYGQFNEKLFF. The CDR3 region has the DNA TGTGCCAGCAGTTACGGACAGTTTAATGAAAAACTGTTTTTT.

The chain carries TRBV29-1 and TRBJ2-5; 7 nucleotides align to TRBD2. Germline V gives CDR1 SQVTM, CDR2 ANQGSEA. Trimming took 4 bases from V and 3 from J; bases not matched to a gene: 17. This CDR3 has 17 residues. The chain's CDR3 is CSVVPPWRESKEETQYF. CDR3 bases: TGCAGCGTTGTTCCTCCCTGGCGGGAGTCTAAGGAAGAGACCCAGTACTTC.